The source of this T cell receptor (beta chain) is a study of naive and memory T cell subsets. This clonotype appeared a few times. Its antigen is still unknown. Both TRBC1 and TRBC2 were covered by a beta constant-region primer of two equimolar oligonucleotides. Four rounds of PCR amplified the ligated cDNA using nested alpha and beta constant-region primers plus SP2. Via MiXCR, TCRdb re-called the UMI-ligation and nested PCR reads, giving one row per CDR3 protein. Of roughly 91,000 distinct CDR3 sequences in the sample, under 15% were seen once. Study-level findings and limits: A clonotype means one alpha or beta sequence, not an alpha/beta pair.

Cells stained for CD3, CD4, CD8, CD45RA, CD27 and viability were sorted into four CD45RA/CD27 subsets. Germline V gives CDR1 SGHRS, CDR2 YFSETQ. V gave up 2 bases and J gave up 6 bases; unmatched junction bases: 7. The CDR3 is 15 amino acids. This chain uses TRBV5-1 with TRBJ2-3; 9 positions match TRBD2. Sequenced sample: central memory CD4+ T cells from blood. This receptor was obtained from a human donor in good health. The CDR3, as DNA: TGCGCCAGCAGCTTACCGGGACTAGCCACCGATACGCAGTATTTT. It is translated as CASSLPGLATDTQYF.